The 12 T cell receptor beta chains below all came from one sample that was sequenced in a study of shared clonotypes between healthy human individuals (dated by TCRdb to the early 2020s). The library relied on the immunoSEQ multiplex PCR assay. TCRdb took this table from immuneACCESS and kept in-frame rearrangements with V and J called. Such tables lack part of the clones; where checked against another copy, unresolved V genes explain under half of the gap, and the rest is unexplained. Within this sample are 980,000 or so clones, with 76% of them counted one time only. Of the sample, around 1.5% is held by the ten largest clones. Sequencing was done on a sample of memory CD4+ T cells sorted from blood. The cell subset or site label on this specimen signifies: CD45RA-negative fraction. The receptors stem from a young man in good health.

This sequence joins TRBV27 and TRBJ2-7; 7 nucleotides match TRBD1. V lost 10 bases, J lost 2 bases, and 11 bases stayed unmatched. CDR1 and CDR2 from the germline V gene are MNHEY and SMNVEV (reference sequence). The CDR3 has 14 amino acids. The CDR3 DNA reads TGTGCCACCGCCAACAGGGGTCCTCCCTACGAGCAGTACTTC. Translation gives CATANRGPPYEQYF.

Turning to this clone: Other nucleotide sequences from this sample produce the same CDR3. The V and J genes are TRBV9 and TRBJ1-1; D possibly corresponds to TRBD1 (6 bases). The germline gives CDR1 SGDLS, CDR2 YYNGEE. The CDR3 covers 13 residues. With 2 bases removed from V and 4 bases from J, the gap between germline ends came to 9 bases. The CDR3 sequence: CASSVRGGTEAFF. As DNA, the CDR3 is TGTGCCAGCAGCGTTCGAGGGGGCACTGAAGCTTTCTTT.

This clone was counted between two and nine times. V usage is TRBV7-2 and J usage is TRBJ2-5, with D maybe TRBD2 (6 bases). There are 13 residues in the CDR3. V was clipped by 6 bases and J by 2 bases, with 10 bases between them. CDR1 and CDR2 (germline): SGHTA, FQGNSA. Here the CDR3 reads CASRQGGQETQYF. DNA for the CDR3: TGTGCCAGCAGACAAGGAGGGCAAGAGACCCAGTACTTC. The full variable domain, completed using reference TRBV7-2 and TRBJ2-5, is GAGVSQSPSNKVTEKGKDVELRCDPISGHTALYWYRQSLGQGLEFLIYFQGNSAPDKSGLPSDRFSAERTGGSVSTLTIQRTQQEDSAVYLCASRQGGQETQYFGPGTRLLVL.

CDR3 in amino acids: CASKREWLVSSEQFF. The DNA for the CDR3 is TGTGCCAGCAAGCGGGAGTGGTTGGTATCGAGTGAGCAGTTCTTC. The chain employs TRBV4-2 and TRBJ2-1, with 8 positions matching TRBD2. The CDR3 covers 15 residues. V lost 7 bases and J lost 9; bases outside the gene matches: 14. Germline V gene data show CDR1 as LGHNA and CDR2 as YNFKEQ.

The chain has TRBV6-5 and TRBJ2-5, with TRBD2 identical over 8 bases. The CDR3 runs 16 residues. Trimming removed 0 bases from V and 1 base from J; junction bases left unmatched: 4. The germline gives CDR1 MNHEY, CDR2 SVGAGI. The CDR3 DNA is TGTGCCAGCAGTTACTCGGGCGGGGGGTCCCAAGAGACCCAGTACTTC. This encodes CASSYSGGGSQETQYF.

CDR3 sequence: CASSSTSGGGETQYF. The CDR3 DNA follows: TGTGCCAGTAGTTCTACTAGCGGAGGGGGGGAGACCCAGTACTTC. The V gene is TRBV19, the J gene TRBJ2-5; 8 bases are shared with TRBD2. With 5 bases clipped from V and 5 bases from J, the junction kept 10 bases outside the gene matches. The CDR3 length is 15 residues. Germline CDR1 is LNHDA and CDR2 is SQIVND (reference sequence).

Concerning this clone itself: This sample includes further DNA sequences coding for the same CDR3. The chain recombines TRBV5-1 with TRBJ1-2; perhaps TRBD1 as D (6 bases). The V gene's germline CDR1 is SGHRS and CDR2 YFSETQ. The CDR3 consists of 13 residues. V lost 5 bases to trimming and J lost 4 bases, with 12 bases between them. CDR3 sequence (DNA): TGCGCCAGCAGTCCGGACAGCCCCTATGGCTACACCTTC. Residues: CASSPDSPYGYTF.

V and J are TRBV18 and TRBJ2-2; D is possibly TRBD2 (6 bases). V gave up 2 bases and J gave up 5 bases, with 6 bases separating them. CDR3 length: 13 residues. Germline V gene data show CDR1 as KGHSH and CDR2 as LQKENI. The CDR3 loop is CASSPGLTGELFF. The CDR3 coding sequence is TGTGCCAGCTCACCAGGACTAACCGGGGAGCTGTTTTTT.

This clone was found once. This chain's CDR3 is CASSERTGPGYTF. For the CDR3, the DNA is TGTGCCAGCAGCGAACGGACAGGGCCCGGCTACACCTTC. This chain uses TRBV7-8 with TRBJ1-2, with 8 bases fitting TRBD1. Germline trimming cut 5 bases from V and 8 bases from J; bases unmatched to any gene: 7. The CDR3 totals 13 residues. Germline CDR1 reads SGHVS; CDR2 reads FQNEAQ.

CDR3: CASPRPLQYF. As DNA, the CDR3 is TGCGCCAGCCCAAGGCCCCTGCAGTACTTC. V usage is TRBV10-2 and J usage is TRBJ2-7; D is uncertain. Germline V gene lookup returns CDR1 WSHSY and CDR2 SAAADI. The CDR3 has 10 residues. V lost 8 bases and J 9 bases, leaving 11 bases between the germline ends.

V and J are TRBV7-2 and TRBJ2-7, with 10 bases matching TRBD1. V was pared by 5 bases and J by 0 bases, with 7 bases of the junction left unmatched. The CDR3 totals 16 residues. CDR1 and CDR2 (germline): SGHTA, FQGNSA. The CDR3 DNA reads as TGTGCCAGCAGCCCCTGGGGACAGGGGAGCTCCTACGAGCAGTACTTC. It is translated as CASSPWGQGSSYEQYF. Based on the CDR3 plus reference TRBV7-2 and TRBJ2-7, the full variable domain is GAGVSQSPSNKVTEKGKDVELRCDPISGHTALYWYRQSLGQGLEFLIYFQGNSAPDKSGLPSDRFSAERTGGSVSTLTIQRTQQEDSAVYLCASSPWGQGSSYEQYFGPGTRLTVT.

The rearrangement joins TRBV10-3 to TRBJ2-7; the match to TRBD2 covers 12 bases. V was clipped by 10 bases and J by 2 bases; unmatched bases: 9. This CDR3 has 15 amino acids. Germline V gene lookup returns CDR1 ENHRY and CDR2 SYGVKD. The CDR3 loop is CATRDWTSGAYEQYF. The CDR3 bases are TGTGCCACCCGGGATTGGACTAGCGGGGCCTACGAGCAGTACTTC.